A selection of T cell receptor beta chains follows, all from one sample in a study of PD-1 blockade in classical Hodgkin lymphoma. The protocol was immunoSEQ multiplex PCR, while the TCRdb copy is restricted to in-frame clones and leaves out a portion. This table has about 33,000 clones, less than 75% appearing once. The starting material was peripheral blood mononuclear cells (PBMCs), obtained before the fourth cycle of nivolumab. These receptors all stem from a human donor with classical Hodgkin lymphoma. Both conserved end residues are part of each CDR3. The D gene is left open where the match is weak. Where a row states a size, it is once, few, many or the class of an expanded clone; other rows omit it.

DNA: TGTGCCAGCACCCCCAGGGTTCTTGGCCACACCATATATTTT; CDR3: CASTPRVLGHTIYF; V: TRBV28; J: TRBJ1-3; size: .; D: .
DNA: TGTGCTAGCAGCCCCAGGGTGGGGTCCCCCGGGGAGCTGTTTTTT; CDR3: CASSPRVGSPGELFF; V: TRBV7-7; J: TRBJ2-2; size: .; D: .
DNA: TGTGCCAGCAGCTCCGGGAGTGGTGAGACCCAGTACTTC; CDR3: CASSSGSGETQYF; V: TRBV9; J: TRBJ2-5; size: .; D: .
DNA: TGCGCCAGCAGCCAAAAGGCGGGTTTTCCAGATACGCAGTATTTT; CDR3: CASSQKAGFPDTQYF; V: TRBV4-3; J: TRBJ2-3; size: .; D: .
DNA: TGTGCCAGCAGCTTAGACGGACAGGGGCGAGAGCAGTACTTC; CDR3: CASSLDGQGREQYF; V: TRBV7-9; J: TRBJ2-7; size: .; D: TRBD1
DNA: TGTGCCAGCAGTGACTCTTCAGCGGGGAGGGATACGCAGTATTTT; CDR3: CASSDSSAGRDTQYF; V: TRBV6-4; J: TRBJ2-3; size: .; D: TRBD2
DNA: TGTGCCAGCAGTGAGCCAGGGTTAGCAGATACGCAGTATTTT; CDR3: CASSEPGLADTQYF; V: TRBV2; J: TRBJ2-3; size: .; D: .
DNA: TGTGCCAGTAGTATAGGCGCAGCGGATACCTCATGGGGGACTGAAGCTTTCTTT; CDR3: CASSIGAADTSWGTEAFF; V: TRBV19; J: TRBJ1-1; size: few; D: .
DNA: TGTGCCAGCAGATCAGGATACGAGCAGTACTTC; CDR3: CASRSGYEQYF; V: TRBV25-1; J: TRBJ2-7; size: .; D: .
DNA: TGTGCCAGCAGCTTGTCAGCCCACGAGCAGTACTTC; CDR3: CASSLSAHEQYF; V: TRBV7-8; J: TRBJ2-7; size: once; D: .
DNA: TGTGCCAGCAGCCCGACAGGGTGGGGCACTGAAGCTTTCTTT; CDR3: CASSPTGWGTEAFF; V: TRBV6-1; J: TRBJ1-1; size: .; D: TRBD1
DNA: TGTGCCAGCAGTGACGGCTACGAGCAGTACTTC; CDR3: CASSDGYEQYF; V: TRBV6-6; J: TRBJ2-7; size: .; D: .
DNA: TGTGCCACCAGCAGAGATCTGGGTCGGTCATTCCAAGAAAAACTGTTTTTT; CDR3: CATSRDLGRSFQEKLFF; V: TRBV15; J: TRBJ1-4; size: .; D: .
DNA: TGTGCCAGCGGAGAGAGGGGGGTCAGATTGGTCGGCTACACCTTC; CDR3: CASGERGVRLVGYTF; V: TRBV21-1; J: TRBJ1-2; size: .; D: .
DNA: TGTGCCAGCAGCACAAAATTCCCAGGGACCGGGGAGCTGTTTTTT; CDR3: CASSTKFPGTGELFF; V: TRBV7-9; J: TRBJ2-2; size: .; D: .
DNA: TGTGCCTGGAGTTCCGGCAGGGAGGGTCAGCCCCAGCATTTT; CDR3: CAWSSGREGQPQHF; V: TRBV30; J: TRBJ1-5; size: .; D: .
DNA: TGTGCCAGCAGTTACTCTAGTCTAGCGGGAGTTCACGAGCAGTACTTC; CDR3: CASSYSSLAGVHEQYF; V: TRBV6-6; J: TRBJ2-7; size: .; D: TRBD2
DNA: TGTGCCAGCAGCCAACGGCAGAATGAAGAACTGTTTTTT; CDR3: CASSQRQNEELFF; V: TRBV4-2; J: TRBJ1-4; size: few; D: .
DNA: TGTGCCAGCAGCTTCCGTAGTACGGGGATCGGGGCAGATACGCAGTATTTT; CDR3: CASSFRSTGIGADTQYF; V: TRBV7-2; J: TRBJ2-3; size: once; D: .
DNA: TGTGCCAGCAGAGGCGTGGGGATCGAGCAGTACTTC; CDR3: CASRGVGIEQYF; V: TRBV5-4; J: TRBJ2-7; size: .; D: .
DNA: TGTGCCAGCGGCGGGCCGAACACCGGGGAGCTGTTTTTT; CDR3: CASGGPNTGELFF; V: TRBV6-5; J: TRBJ2-2; size: .; D: .
DNA: TGTGCCAGCAGCCCTCGGGGAGGGGAGACCCAGTACTTC; CDR3: CASSPRGGETQYF; V: TRBV9; J: TRBJ2-5; size: .; D: TRBD2
DNA: TGTGCCAGCAGCGTAGGGCGGGGGCAAGAGACCCAGTACTTC; CDR3: CASSVGRGQETQYF; V: TRBV9; J: TRBJ2-5; size: .; D: TRBD2
DNA: TGTGCCAGCAGTCGTGGGACTCCGTTCTCCTACGAGCAGTACTTC; CDR3: CASSRGTPFSYEQYF; V: TRBV28; J: TRBJ2-7; size: .; D: .
DNA: TGTGCCAGCGGGGTTAGCTCCTACGAGCAGTACTTC; CDR3: CASGVSSYEQYF; V: TRBV27; J: TRBJ2-7; size: .; D: .
DNA: TGTGCCACTAGACAGGGCGCAGATACGCAGTATTTT; CDR3: CATRQGADTQYF; V: TRBV5-6; J: TRBJ2-3; size: .; D: TRBD1
DNA: TGTGCCAGCTCCCCGGCGGGGGAAATCATCAATGAGCAGTTCTTC; CDR3: CASSPAGEIINEQFF; V: TRBV27; J: TRBJ2-1; size: .; D: TRBD2
DNA: TGTGCCAGCGGAGCCTTGAGCTCCTACAATGAGCAGTTCTTC; CDR3: CASGALSSYNEQFF; V: TRBV14; J: TRBJ2-1; size: .; D: .
DNA: TGTGCCAGCAGCCTTTGGGGAACTAGCGGGAGGGCGTACGAGCAGTACTTC; CDR3: CASSLWGTSGRAYEQYF; V: TRBV5-4; J: TRBJ2-7; size: .; D: TRBD2
DNA: TGTGCCAGCAGCTTAGACGGGGTTGTGAACACTGAAGCTTTCTTT; CDR3: CASSLDGVVNTEAFF; V: TRBV7-8; J: TRBJ1-1; size: .; D: .
DNA: TGTGCCAGCAGCACTAGCGGGGGCCAGAACAATGAGCAGTTCTTC; CDR3: CASSTSGGQNNEQFF; V: TRBV7-3; J: TRBJ2-1; size: .; D: TRBD2
DNA: TGTGCCAGCAGCGACTCGACAGGTTACGGTGAGCAGTTCTTC; CDR3: CASSDSTGYGEQFF; V: TRBV7-9; J: TRBJ2-1; size: .; D: .
DNA: TGTGCCAGCAGCTTACCGGGGGCCACTGAAGCTTTCTTT; CDR3: CASSLPGATEAFF; V: TRBV7-9; J: TRBJ1-1; size: medium-sized; D: .
DNA: TGTGCCAGCAGCTTAGTTTCTAGCGGGAAGTACAATGAGCAGTTCTTC; CDR3: CASSLVSSGKYNEQFF; V: TRBV7-2; J: TRBJ2-1; size: .; D: TRBD2
DNA: TGTGCCAGCAGCTTAACAGGGTTGGGAAACACCATATATTTT; CDR3: CASSLTGLGNTIYF; V: TRBV7-2; J: TRBJ1-3; size: .; D: .
DNA: TGCGCCAGCAGCTTGGGTGGCAGGGGAACCGGGGAGCTGTTTTTT; CDR3: CASSLGGRGTGELFF; V: TRBV5-1; J: TRBJ2-2; size: .; D: .
DNA: TGTGCCAGTAGTATAGAAACAGGGCTAGCAGACCAAGAGACCCAGTACTTC; CDR3: CASSIETGLADQETQYF; V: TRBV19; J: TRBJ2-5; size: .; D: .
DNA: TGTGCCAGTAGTTCACGGGGGTCGAGATTGGGCAATCAGCCCCAGCATTTT; CDR3: CASSSRGSRLGNQPQHF; V: TRBV19; J: TRBJ1-5; size: .; D: .
DNA: TGTGCCAGCAGCTCGAGGACGGGGGATTACGAGCAGTACTTC; CDR3: CASSSRTGDYEQYF; V: TRBV7-6; J: TRBJ2-7; size: .; D: .
DNA: TGTGCCATTCGGGACAGGGCATCCTACGAGCAGTACTTC; CDR3: CAIRDRASYEQYF; V: TRBV19; J: TRBJ2-7; size: .; D: TRBD1
DNA: TGTGCCAGCAGTCCCCAGGTTAACACTGAAGCTTTCTTT; CDR3: CASSPQVNTEAFF; V: TRBV6-6; J: TRBJ1-1; size: .; D: .
DNA: TGTGCCAGCAGCCAGCCGAGGACTAGCCCCACAGATACGCAGTATTTT; CDR3: CASSQPRTSPTDTQYF; V: TRBV14; J: TRBJ2-3; size: .; D: TRBD2
DNA: TGTGCCAGCAGAGAGAACACTGAAGCTTTCTTT; CDR3: CASRENTEAFF; V: TRBV7-9; J: TRBJ1-1; size: few; D: .
DNA: TGTGCCAGCAGCCCCTCCGAGCGATCCTACGAGCAGTACTTC; CDR3: CASSPSERSYEQYF; V: TRBV7-9; J: TRBJ2-7; size: medium-sized; D: .
DNA: TGCGCCAGCAGCCAAGTTATTGGGGGCGCGAACACTGAAGCTTTCTTT; CDR3: CASSQVIGGANTEAFF; V: TRBV4-1; J: TRBJ1-1; size: medium-sized; D: .
DNA: TGTGCCAGCAGCCAAGATTCATCAGGGGGCGATTCACCCCTCCACTTT; CDR3: CASSQDSSGGDSPLHF; V: TRBV4-2; J: TRBJ1-6; size: .; D: TRBD1
DNA: TGTGCCAGCAGACGACAGGGGGCAAACTATGGCTACACCTTC; CDR3: CASRRQGANYGYTF; V: TRBV6-5; J: TRBJ1-2; size: few; D: TRBD1
DNA: TGTGCCAGCAGCTTAGGGGCGGGAGTGGCTGCAGATACGCAGTATTTT; CDR3: CASSLGAGVAADTQYF; V: TRBV7-3; J: TRBJ2-3; size: .; D: TRBD2
DNA: TGTGCCAGTAGTCCGGGTGATTGGGGTGAAAAACTGTTTTTT; CDR3: CASSPGDWGEKLFF; V: TRBV19; J: TRBJ1-4; size: .; D: .
DNA: TGTGCCAGCATTAAGGACAGGGGGCCTTACGAGCAGTACTTC; CDR3: CASIKDRGPYEQYF; V: TRBV28; J: TRBJ2-7; size: .; D: TRBD1
DNA: TGTGCCAGCAGTTACGACGGAAGCTCTGGAAACACCATATATTTT; CDR3: CASSYDGSSGNTIYF; V: TRBV6-5; J: TRBJ1-3; size: .; D: .